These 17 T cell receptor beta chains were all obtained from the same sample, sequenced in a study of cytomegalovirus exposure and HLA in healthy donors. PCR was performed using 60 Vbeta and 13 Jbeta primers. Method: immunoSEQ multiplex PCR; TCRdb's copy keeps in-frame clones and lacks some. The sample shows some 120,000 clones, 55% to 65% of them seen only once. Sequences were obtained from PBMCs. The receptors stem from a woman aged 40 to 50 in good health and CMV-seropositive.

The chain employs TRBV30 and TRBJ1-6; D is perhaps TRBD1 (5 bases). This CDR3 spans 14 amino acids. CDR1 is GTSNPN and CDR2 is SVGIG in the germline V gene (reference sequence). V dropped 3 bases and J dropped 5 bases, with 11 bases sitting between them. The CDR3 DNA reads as TGTGCCTGGAGGCGGGGCACACATAATTCACCCCTCCACTTT. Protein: CAWRRGTHNSPLHF. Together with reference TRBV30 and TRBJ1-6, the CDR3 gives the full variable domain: SQTIHQWPATLVQPVGSPLSLECTVEGTSNPNLYWYRQAAGRGLQLLFYSVGIGQISSEVPQNLSASRPQDRQFILSSKKLLLSDSGFYLCAWRRGTHNSPLHFGNGTRLTVT.

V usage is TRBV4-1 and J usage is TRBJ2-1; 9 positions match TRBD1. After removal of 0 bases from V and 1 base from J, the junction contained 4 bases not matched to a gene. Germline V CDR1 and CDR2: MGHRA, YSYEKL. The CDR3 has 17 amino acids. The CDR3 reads CASSQEDRGWSYNEQFF. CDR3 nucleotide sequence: TGCGCCAGCAGCCAAGAGGACAGGGGATGGTCCTACAATGAGCAGTTCTTC.

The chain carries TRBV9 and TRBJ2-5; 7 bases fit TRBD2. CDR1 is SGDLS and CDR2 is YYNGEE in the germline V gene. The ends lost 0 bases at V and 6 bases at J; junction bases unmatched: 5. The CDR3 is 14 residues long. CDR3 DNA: TGTGCCAGCAGCGTAGATGGGAGGGAAAAGACCCAGTACTTC. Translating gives CASSVDGREKTQYF.

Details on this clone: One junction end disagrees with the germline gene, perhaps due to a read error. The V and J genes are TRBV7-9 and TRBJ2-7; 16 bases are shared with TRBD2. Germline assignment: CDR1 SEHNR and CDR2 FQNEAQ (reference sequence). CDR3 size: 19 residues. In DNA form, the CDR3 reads TGTTCCAGCAGCTCTAGGGGGGGACTAGCGGGAGGGAACTCCTACGAGCAGTACTTC. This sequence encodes CSSSSRGGLAGGNSYEQYF.

This chain's CDR3 is CATRAGVEQYF. DNA for the CDR3: TGTGCCACCAGAGCGGGGGTCGAGCAGTACTTC. The rearrangement joins TRBV10-3 to TRBJ2-5; 8 nucleotides agree with TRBD2. Near its end, the DNA agrees better with TRBJ2-7, so the J call may be wrong. CDR1 is ENHRY, CDR2 SYGVKD, per germline. This CDR3 has 11 residues.

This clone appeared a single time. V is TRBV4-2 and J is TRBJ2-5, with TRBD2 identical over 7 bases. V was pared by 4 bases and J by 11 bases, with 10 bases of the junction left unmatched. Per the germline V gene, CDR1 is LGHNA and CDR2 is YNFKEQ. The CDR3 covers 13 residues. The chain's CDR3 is CASSPDSTGGQYF. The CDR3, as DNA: TGTGCCAGCAGCCCCGACTCAACCGGGGGGCAGTACTTC.

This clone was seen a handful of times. The DNA for the CDR3 is TGTGCCTGGAGAGAACAGGGGATCGGGGAGCTGTTTTTT. It codes for CAWREQGIGELFF. V and J are TRBV30 and TRBJ2-2; 7 bases map to TRBD1. CDR1 and CDR2 from the germline V gene are GTSNPN and SVGIG (reference sequence). The CDR3 has 13 amino acids. Germline trimming cut 3 bases from V and 7 bases from J; bases unmatched to any gene: 5.

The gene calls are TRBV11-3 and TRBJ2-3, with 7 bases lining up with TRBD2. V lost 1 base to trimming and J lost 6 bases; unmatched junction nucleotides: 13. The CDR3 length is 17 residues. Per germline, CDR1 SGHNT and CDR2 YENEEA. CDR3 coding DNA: TGTGCCAGCAGCTTAGGCTGGCGGGAGCTGGATCTGGATACGCAGTATTTT. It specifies CASSLGWRELDLDTQYF.

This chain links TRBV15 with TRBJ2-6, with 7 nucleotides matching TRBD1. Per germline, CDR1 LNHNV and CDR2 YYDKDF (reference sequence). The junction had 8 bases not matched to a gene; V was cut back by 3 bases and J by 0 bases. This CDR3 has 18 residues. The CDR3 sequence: CATSSDRASASGANVLTF. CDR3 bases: TGTGCCACCAGCAGTGACAGGGCCAGTGCCTCTGGGGCCAACGTCCTGACTTTC.

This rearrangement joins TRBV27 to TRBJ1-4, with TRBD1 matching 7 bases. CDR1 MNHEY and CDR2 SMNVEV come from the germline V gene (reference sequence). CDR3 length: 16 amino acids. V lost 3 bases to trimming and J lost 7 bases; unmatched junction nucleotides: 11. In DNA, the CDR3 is TGTGCCAGCAGTTTTTCCCCTACAGGGGTGGGTGAAAAACTGTTTTTT. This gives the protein CASSFSPTGVGEKLFF. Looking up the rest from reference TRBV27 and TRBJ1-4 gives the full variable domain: EAQVTQNPRYLITVTGKKLTVTCSQNMNHEYMSWYRQDPGLGLRQIYYSMNVEVTDKGDVPEGYKVSRKEKRNFPLILESPSPNQTSLYFCASSFSPTGVGEKLFFGSGTQLSVL.

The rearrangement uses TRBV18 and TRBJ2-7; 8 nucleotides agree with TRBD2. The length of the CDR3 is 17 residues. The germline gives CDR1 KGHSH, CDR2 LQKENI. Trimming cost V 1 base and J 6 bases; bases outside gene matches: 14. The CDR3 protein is CASSPLAGSWEGREQYF. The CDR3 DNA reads TGTGCCAGCTCACCACTAGCGGGATCATGGGAAGGACGCGAGCAGTACTTC.

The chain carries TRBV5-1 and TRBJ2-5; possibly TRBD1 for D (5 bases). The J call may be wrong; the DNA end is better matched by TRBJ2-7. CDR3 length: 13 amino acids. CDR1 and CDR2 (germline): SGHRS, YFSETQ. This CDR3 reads CASSFRGSYEQYF. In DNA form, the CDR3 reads TGCGCCAGCAGCTTTAGGGGTTCCTACGAGCAGTACTTC.

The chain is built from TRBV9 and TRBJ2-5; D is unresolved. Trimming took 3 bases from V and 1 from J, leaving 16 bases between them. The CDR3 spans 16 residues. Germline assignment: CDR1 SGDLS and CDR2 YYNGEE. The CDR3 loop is CASSARSVFSQETQYF. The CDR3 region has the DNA TGTGCCAGCAGCGCCCGTAGTGTGTTTAGCCAAGAGACCCAGTACTTC.

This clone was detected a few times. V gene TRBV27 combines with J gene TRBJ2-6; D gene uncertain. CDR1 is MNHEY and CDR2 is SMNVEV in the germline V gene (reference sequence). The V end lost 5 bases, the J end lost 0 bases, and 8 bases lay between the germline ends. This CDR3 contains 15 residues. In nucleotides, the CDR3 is TGTGCCAGCAGTGCCCCGGGCTCTGGGGCCAACGTCCTGACTTTC. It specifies CASSAPGSGANVLTF.

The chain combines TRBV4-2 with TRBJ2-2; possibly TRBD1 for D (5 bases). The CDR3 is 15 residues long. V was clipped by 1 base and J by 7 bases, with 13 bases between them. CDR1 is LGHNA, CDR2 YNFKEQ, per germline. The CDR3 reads CASSQATPGFGELFF. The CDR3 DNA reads TGTGCCAGCAGCCAAGCCACCCCAGGGTTCGGGGAGCTGTTTTTT.

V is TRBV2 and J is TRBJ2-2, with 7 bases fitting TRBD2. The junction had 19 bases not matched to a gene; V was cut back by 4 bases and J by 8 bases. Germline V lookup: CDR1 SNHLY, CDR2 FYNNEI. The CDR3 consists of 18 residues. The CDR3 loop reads CASSATAGVKVVSGELFF. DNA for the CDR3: TGTGCCAGCAGTGCTACGGCGGGGGTAAAGGTGGTATCAGGGGAGCTGTTTTTT.

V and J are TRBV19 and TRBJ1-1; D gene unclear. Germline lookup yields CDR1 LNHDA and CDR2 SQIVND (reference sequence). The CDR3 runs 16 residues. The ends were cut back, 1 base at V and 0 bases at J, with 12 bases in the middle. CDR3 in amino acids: CASSIARPPLNTEAFF. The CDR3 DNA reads TGTGCCAGTAGTATAGCGAGGCCCCCACTGAACACTGAAGCTTTCTTT.